The rows below give T cell receptor beta chains drawn from one sample of a study of blood T cell repertoires in COVID-19. Method: immunoSEQ multiplex PCR; TCRdb's copy keeps in-frame clones and lacks some. The data show 100,000 to 150,000 clones, approximately 90% seen once. The source material was peripheral blood. All receptors come from a woman older than 75 with acute or convalescent COVID-19. CDR3s include the opening cysteine and the closing phenylalanine or tryptophan. The D gene is left open where the match is weak. Size tells how often a clone was seen (once, few, many) or the class of an expanded clone, and some rows leave it out.

clone_size	v_call	d_call	j_call	cdr3_aa	cdr3_nt
-	TRBV18	-	TRBJ1-5	CASSPGKGLGGPQHF	TGTGCCAGCTCACCGGGGAAGGGGCTAGGGGGGCCCCAGCATTTT
-	TRBV4-1	-	TRBJ2-6	CASSLVRGGANVLTF	TGCGCCAGCAGCCTAGTGAGAGGTGGGGCCAACGTCCTGACTTTC
-	TRBV18	TRBD2	TRBJ2-3	CASSQDGSSGGPDTQYF	TGTGCCAGCTCACAAGACGGGTCTAGCGGGGGCCCAGATACGCAGTATTTT
-	TRBV19	-	TRBJ2-5	CASSNSARGETQYF	TGTGCCAGTAGCAACTCCGCCCGGGGGGAGACCCAGTACTTC
-	TRBV2	-	TRBJ2-7	CASGTGYEQYF	TGTGCCAGCGGTACTGGTTACGAGCAGTACTTC
few	TRBV7-9	TRBD1	TRBJ1-2	CASSSGQGSHYGYTF	TGTGCCAGCAGTTCCGGACAGGGGAGTCACTATGGCTACACCTTC
-	TRBV20-1	-	TRBJ1-2	CSASGGRAYGYTF	TGCAGTGCTAGTGGGGGGCGCGCCTATGGCTACACCTTC
once	TRBV28	TRBD1	TRBJ2-7	CASSFARGHDEQYF	TGTGCCAGCAGTTTCGCCAGGGGGCATGACGAGCAGTACTTC
-	TRBV12-2	-	TRBJ1-3	CASRLVGQGVNTIYF	TGTGCAAGTCGCTTAGTTGGGCAGGGGGTAAACACCATATATTTT
-	TRBV6-2/TRBV6-3	TRBD2	TRBJ2-3	CASSSTSGGRDTQYF	TGTGCCAGCAGTTCAACCAGCGGGGGTCGGGATACGCAGTATTTT
-	TRBV5-1	-	TRBJ2-5	CASSPWQGETQYF	TGCGCCAGCAGCCCTTGGCAGGGGGAGACCCAGTACTTC
few	TRBV3-1/TRBV3-2	-	TRBJ2-7	CASNRHGDEQYF	TGTGCCAGCAACCGGCACGGGGACGAGCAGTACTTC
-	TRBV4-1	TRBD1	TRBJ1-4	CASSQGHGYRGGEKLFF	TGCGCCAGCAGCCAAGGCCACGGGTACAGGGGGGGCGAAAAACTGTTTTTT
-	TRBV12-3/TRBV12-4	-	TRBJ2-7	CASSKWSYEQYF	TGTGCCAGCTCGAAGTGGAGCTACGAGCAGTACTTC
-	TRBV19	TRBD1	TRBJ1-5	CASSVRQGWGNQPQHF	TGTGCCAGTAGTGTGCGACAGGGATGGGGCAATCAGCCCCAGCATTTT
-	TRBV11-3	TRBD2	TRBJ2-5	CASSLGGTSSQETQYF	TGTGCCAGCAGCTTAGGGGGGACTAGCAGCCAAGAGACCCAGTACTTC
-	TRBV2	-	TRBJ1-2	CASSDLSVANYGYTF	TGTGCCAGCAGTGATTTGAGCGTCGCTAACTATGGCTACACCTTC
-	TRBV7-8	-	TRBJ2-5	CASSPQTAVKTQYF	TGTGCCAGCAGCCCTCAGACTGCAGTGAAGACCCAGTACTTC
-	TRBV6-6	-	TRBJ1-6	CASSSFGQGSPLHF	TGTGCCAGCAGTTCCTTCGGACAAGGGTCACCCCTCCACTTT
-	TRBV7-9	-	TRBJ2-7	CATQQVSYEQYF	TGTGCCACCCAGCAGGTTAGCTACGAGCAGTACTTC
-	TRBV25-1	TRBD2	TRBJ2-7	CASSAGGVHEQYF	TGTGCCAGCAGTGCGGGGGGAGTCCACGAGCAGTACTTC
-	TRBV6-1	-	TRBJ1-1	CASSERRTEAFF	TGTGCCAGCAGTGAACGGAGAACTGAAGCTTTCTTT
-	TRBV5-1	TRBD1	TRBJ2-5	CASSSGTGLQETQYF	TGCGCCAGCAGCTCCGGGACAGGGCTCCAAGAGACCCAGTACTTC
-	TRBV27	-	TRBJ1-4	CASSLTATNEKLFF	TGTGCCAGCAGCCTGACAGCAACTAATGAAAAACTGTTTTTT
few	TRBV20-1	TRBD1	TRBJ2-5	CSGDRAATQYF	TGCAGTGGAGACAGGGCCGCTACCCAGTACTTC
-	TRBV6-2/TRBV6-3	-	TRBJ1-4	CASSHGQTNEKLFF	TGTGCCAGCAGCCACGGACAGACTAATGAAAAACTGTTTTTT
-	TRBV9	TRBD2	TRBJ2-2	CASSPRIAGESGELFF	TGTGCCAGCAGCCCCCGAATAGCGGGAGAGTCCGGGGAGCTGTTTTTT
-	TRBV5-8	-	TRBJ2-3	CASSLGRAGDTQYF	TGTGCCAGCAGCTTGGGGCGGGCGGGAGATACGCAGTATTTT
-	TRBV27	-	TRBJ2-7	CASSFSSDAYEQYF	TGTGCCAGCAGTTTCTCTAGCGATGCCTACGAGCAGTACTTC
-	TRBV15	TRBD1	TRBJ1-1	CATSTGTVNTEAFF	TGTGCCACCAGCACTGGGACAGTGAACACTGAAGCTTTCTTT
-	TRBV11-1	-	TRBJ2-1	CASSLGGPSQFF	TGTGCCAGCAGCCTGGGGGGGCCAAGCCAGTTCTTC
-	TRBV4-1	TRBD2	TRBJ2-3	CASSQALTIGTSFTDTQYF	TGCGCCAGCAGCCAAGCTTTAACGATAGGGACTAGCTTCACAGATACGCAGTATTTT
once	TRBV5-4	TRBD1	TRBJ2-3	CASQGVGTDTQYF	TGTGCCAGCCAGGGGGTAGGCACAGATACGCAGTATTTT
few	TRBV19	-	TRBJ1-6	CASSTGGLQGGSPLHF	TGTGCCAGTAGTACCGGTGGGCTACAGGGAGGGTCACCCCTCCACTTT
-	TRBV5-1	TRBD1	TRBJ2-1	CASSFLGIGTGGNEQFF	TGCGCCAGCAGCTTTTTGGGGATAGGGACAGGGGGCAATGAGCAGTTCTTC
-	TRBV29-1	-	TRBJ1-2	CSVYVGSSNYGYTF	TGCAGCGTTTATGTGGGCAGCAGCAACTATGGCTACACCTTC
once	TRBV6-5	-	TRBJ2-4	CASSPRRDTNIQYF	TGTGCCAGCAGCCCCCGGAGGGATACAAACATTCAGTACTTC
-	TRBV28	-	TRBJ1-6	CASSPLGDYNSPLHF	TGTGCCAGCAGTCCCCTCGGGGATTATAATTCACCCCTCCACTTT
once	TRBV6-6	TRBD2	TRBJ2-4	CASFPNTGGKNIQYF	TGTGCCAGCTTCCCAAACACCGGGGGGAAAAACATTCAGTACTTC
-	TRBV7-9	-	TRBJ1-4	CASSLEVRGEGEKLFF	TGTGCCAGCAGCTTAGAGGTGAGGGGGGAGGGCGAAAAACTGTTTTTT
-	TRBV27	-	TRBJ2-3	CASSPGTSSTDTQYF	TGTGCCAGCAGTCCAGGGACAAGCAGCACAGATACGCAGTATTTT
-	TRBV7-9	-	TRBJ2-1	CASTEVSSYNEQFF	TGTGCCAGCACAGAGGTGAGCTCCTACAATGAGCAGTTCTTC
-	TRBV7-9	-	TRBJ2-1	CASTLTSYNEQFF	TGTGCCAGCACCTTAACAAGCTACAATGAGCAGTTCTTC
-	TRBV28	-	TRBJ2-5	CASSLSRGGETQYF	TGTGCCAGCAGTTTATCGCGGGGAGGAGAGACCCAGTACTTC
many	TRBV12-3/TRBV12-4	TRBD1	TRBJ2-7	CASSGDSYEQYF	TGTGCCAGCAGCGGGGACAGCTACGAGCAGTACTTC
-	TRBV4-2	TRBD1	TRBJ1-2	CASSQGPDRGQHGYTF	TGTGCCAGCAGCCAAGGCCCGGACAGGGGTCAACATGGCTACACCTTC